This T cell receptor (beta chain) is from a study of neurological immune-mediated disorders. V was pared by 2 bases and J by 4 bases, with 14 bases between. The CDR3 consists of 16 residues. Looked up from germline, CDR1 is SSHAT and CDR2 is FNYEAQ (reference sequence). This clonotype has a count of ten or more. Its antigen is not known. The unsorted libraries were made from 2 million PBMCs kept at -80 C. Using its own MiXCR run on the 5' RACE reads, TCRdb lists one record per CDR3 protein. Of roughly 52,000 distinct CDR3 sequences in the sample, 3.8% are singletons; the top ten hold over 5%. Study-wide results and limits: Phylogenetic grouping assigned the repertoires of 18 of 34 multiple sclerosis patients to a single related-CDR3 cluster, which may represent a signature.

The gene calls are TRBV7-7 and TRBJ2-2; tentatively, D is TRBD1 or TRBD2 (6 bases each). The sample was PBMCs. This TCR was sampled from a man in his 60s with multiple sclerosis. CDR3 sequence: CASSLKGGDTTGELFF. The CDR3 region has the DNA TGTGCCAGCAGCTTAAAGGGGGGTGACACCACCGGGGAGCTGTTTTTT.